The entry that follows covers one T cell receptor (beta chain) sequence. Its antigen has not been determined. The sample holds no much larger clone one base away, and base qualities are not on file. CDR1 is given as MNHEY and CDR2 as SVGEGT, both from the germline V gene. Ends trimmed: V by 6 bases, J by 5 bases; bases unmatched to a gene: 22. The CDR3, from cysteine to phenylalanine, totals 18 residues. Here the CDR3 DNA is all that survives: 54 bases in frame from base 1. These data come from a study of identical twins (dated by TCRdb to 2016 to 2017). About the investigation overall: TCR alpha and beta repertoires from monozygotic twins, unrelated adults of various ages and cord blood were deep-sequenced to test whether fetal clonotypes persist. To rule out contamination, replicate twin experiments were performed at different times with different library preparation protocols.

General findings and caveats noted by the study authors: Invariant T cells such as MAIT and iNKT could partly confound zero-insertion analyses, although diverse VJ usage argued against such confounding for most clonotypes. Because the same donors could not be followed over many years, the conclusions depended on cross-sectional statistical analysis. Out-of-frame TCR alpha sequences shared between twins showed an excess of low generation-probability sequences compared with coincidental sharing between unrelated individuals. Fewer insertions were carried by abundant cord blood beta clonotypes; a weaker similar trend was observed in young adult naive repertoires, while no such trend was observed in memory repertoires. In monozygotic twins, out-of-frame TCR alpha sharing was systematically underestimated by recombination models, although the models agreed with sharing between unrelated individuals. The excess sharing between twins in beta out-of-frame sequences was weaker because fewer shared sequences reduced the signal-to-noise ratio.

The library was generated by 5' RACE. Sequenced using an Illumina HiSeq 2000. A universal primer binding site was added through template switching, and the final cDNA carried a unique molecular identifier so that TCR cDNA molecules could be counted accurately. Specific primers in the conserved constant-segment region were used to synthesize first-strand cDNA for TCR alpha and beta chains. To control for contamination, every cDNA library carried two barcodes: a SMART-Mk sample barcode plus Illumina barcodes. TruSeq adapter sequences and Illumina sample barcodes were added in two successive PCR steps. Sequencing of the TCR alpha and beta cDNA libraries was done on the Illumina HiSeq platform using custom primers. For the original study's pipeline: Raw reads were processed with MiGEC to extract unique molecular identifiers, and MiXCR was used to determine CDR3 positions. Recombination models were inferred per individual with the repgenHMM and IGoR tools using an EM algorithm. Shared clonotypes were analyzed with the tcR package in R, and sharing was normalized by the product of cloneset sizes. To study raw recombination without the effects of thymic and clonal selection, out-of-frame nonproductive sequences were analyzed. TCRdb trimmed public reads at Q25 via fastp, called clones via MiXCR and kept in-frame beta chains. When rows share a CDR3 protein, they turn into one entry using the most common DNA and genes. The V and J calls follow TCRdb's processing rather than the paper's. This sample holds about 220,000 distinct CDR3 sequences; 7.5% were observed only once. The ten top clones hold 1.9% of the sample.

Only healthy Caucasian donors were included. The twin cohort comprised three pairs of female monozygotic twins, all aged roughly 18 to 29 years. Miltenyi CD45RO+ enrichment and human naive T-cell isolation kits were used to isolate memory (CD45RO+) and naive T cells from PBMC. This sample also belongs to another study, concerning yellow fever vaccine responses in identical twins. The second paper further reports: The authors reported that the T cell response to vaccination in identical twins appeared partly convergent and partly personalized. Focusing on identical twins, the study followed the T cell clones that responded to the vaccine, and did so with precision.

The origin of this receptor is a woman aged 18-35 years in good health. The sequencing sample was made of memory (CD45RO+) T cells sorted from blood. The cell subset or site label, as the study defines it: CD45RO+ enriched T cells. The V and J segments used are TRBV6-2 or TRBV6-3 and TRBJ2-7, with TRBD1 identical over 7 junction bases. The CDR3 protein sequence reads: CASRPPFRTGLKKDEQYF. The DNA sequence is as follows: TGTGCCAGCAGACCTCCCTTCCGGACAGGATTGAAGAAGGACGAGCAGTACTTC.